These T cell receptor beta chains were read from a single sample in a study of blood T cell repertoires in COVID-19. Profiling relied on immunoSEQ multiplex PCR, and the TCRdb table lists in-frame clones only, not all of them. The table shows fewer than 300,000 clones, with 83% occurring only once. The sample taken for sequencing was peripheral blood. The receptors shown here come from a woman in her forties or fifties who had recovered from COVID-19. The conserved cysteine and the conserved F or W are not part of the CDR3 here.

TRBJ2-3 TRBV16 ASSQIAGAGTDTQY
TRBJ1-3 TRBV25-1 ASRETGLRGNTIY
TRBJ2-1 TRBV9 ASSPRGSGGAYEQF
TRBJ2-3 TRBV4-1 ASSQRTSGGRSDTQY
TRBJ2-7 TRBV5-1 ASSPRTGGSYEQY
TRBJ2-3 TRBV4-3 ASSQELAGDTQY
TRBJ2-6 TRBV6-5 ATTRGFSGANVLT
TRBJ1-1 TRBV5-1 ASGTGTMNTEAF
TRBJ2-7 TRBV5-5 ASSLRSGQGWNEQY
TRBJ2-7 TRBV27 ASIGGSSHEQY
TRBJ2-7 TRBV7-3 ASSWPTTGRSDFYEQY
TRBJ2-1 TRBV28 ASSLTGGDNEQF
TRBJ1-4 TRBV18 ASSPRQGVDEKLF
TRBJ2-7 TRBV5-6 ASSLVAGGYEQY
TRBJ1-4 TRBV7-2 ASRAGSTNEKLF
TRBJ1-2 TRBV27 ASSLLAGQGYT
TRBJ1-4 TRBV28 ASSSYPQGTANEKLF
TRBJ2-5 TRBV18 ASSPRSGLQETQY
TRBJ2-3 TRBV6-5 ASRSITDTQY
TRBJ2-3 TRBV7-2 ASSRPPPVGTTLTDTQY
TRBJ2-3 TRBV2 ANRLASDTQY
TRBJ2-1 TRBV19 ASTNRRTSGDNEQF
TRBJ1-2 TRBV10-3 AISEWDRGPHGYT
TRBJ2-2 TRBV5-4 ATRTGTPGELF
TRBJ2-7 TRBV5-6 ASSLGTTSYEQY
TRBJ1-2 TRBV5-6 ASSLQKGAGGYT
TRBJ1-6 TRBV30 AWSTGQALH
TRBJ2-5 TRBV6-6 ASSSISGNPGTQY
TRBJ2-7 TRBV15 ATSSSTGSYEQY
TRBJ1-2 TRBV7-3 ASSLTPQGDGYT
TRBJ2-3 TRBV7-3 ASSPGLADTQY
TRBJ2-1 TRBV4-3 ASSQVRGSNEQF
TRBJ2-7 TRBV20-1 SASTLDRGGLPYEQY
TRBJ1-4 TRBV30 AWSVPARGKLF
TRBJ1-5 TRBV4-3 ASSQDPGFKQPQH
TRBJ2-7 TRBV3-1/TRBV3-2 ASSQDGRGREQY
TRBJ2-1 TRBV9 ASSALFGGIVGEQF
TRBJ2-2 TRBV18 ASSPPQGPNTGELF
TRBJ1-5 TRBV28 AARTGGDGQPQH
TRBJ2-2 TRBV18 ASSPPASGGSNTGELF
TRBJ2-7 TRBV7-9 ASSFPGKPYEQY
TRBJ2-5 TRBV7-2 ASSSIGLAGETQY
TRBJ2-6 TRBV2 ASSELSMRGANVLT
TRBJ1-2 TRBV10-3 AISDETGTNYGYT
TRBJ2-1 TRBV5-6 ASRPLGGDQNEQF
TRBJ1-1 TRBV11-2 ASSLAGGGAWTEAF
TRBJ2-3 TRBV28 ASSFSGERLDTQY
TRBJ2-7 TRBV6-5 ASSYRDRGYEQY
TRBJ1-2 TRBV28 ASTQGGQGADGYT
TRBJ2-3 TRBV28 ASWASGTSGRTY
TRBJ2-5 TRBV28 ASSSGQFQETQY
TRBJ1-3 TRBV13 ASSLGALSGNTIY
TRBJ1-2 TRBV5-1 ASSLETGLNGYT